This TCR beta chain was found in a study of cytomegalovirus exposure and HLA in healthy donors. Study outcomes and limitations: Listed as cytomegalovirus-associated were approximately 160 TCR beta chains.

The sample holds a few counts of this clone. Its antigen is still unknown. Donors consisted of healthy bone marrow donors. The PCR contained 60 Vbeta and 13 Jbeta primers. Assay used: immunoSEQ multiplex PCR; TCRdb lists only in-frame clones, some missing. The sample lists 90,000 to 150,000 clones; about three quarters were seen once. Germline lookup yields CDR1 SNHLY and CDR2 FYNNEI. Trimming removed 4 bases from V and 7 bases from J; junction bases left unmatched: 10. This CDR3 has 15 residues. Sequenced sample: PBMCs. The sequence came from a woman aged 40 to 50 in good health and CMV-seropositive. This rearrangement joins TRBV2 to TRBJ2-5, with 9 nucleotides matching TRBD1. Here the CDR3 reads CASSVEQGAQATQYF. The CDR3 nucleotides are TGTGCCAGCAGTGTTGAACAGGGGGCGCAGGCGACCCAGTACTTC.